This T cell receptor beta chain comes out of a study of cytomegalovirus exposure and HLA in healthy donors. Study conclusions and caveats: While the bulk of TCR sequences proved rare, some public TCRs turned up in many donors.

V shed 5 bases, J shed 5 bases, and the junction held 14 bases outside the gene matches. CDR1 is MDHEN, CDR2 SYDVKM, per germline. This CDR3 is 16 amino acids long. A note on this clone: No antigen is known for it.

It was with 60 Vbeta and 13 Jbeta primers that the PCR ran. In the original workflow: In a later analysis, about 12 million of 60 million to 80 million unique beta chains occurred in at least two donors. Clones were read by immunoSEQ multiplex PCR, and TCRdb kept only the in-frame ones, dropping some. The V and J calls and clone size come from that table; D and trimming were worked out from the DNA. The sample comprises some 160,000 clones, approximately 9% of which are singletons, and 1.5% to 2% rests with the top ten. The sequence was obtained from a male donor in good health and CMV-seronegative. The chain uses TRBV28 and TRBJ1-2, with TRBD1 matching over 7 bases. Material: PBMCs. The CDR3 nucleotides are TGTGCCAGCAGTCAGCAAGCAGGGGGGCGGCGGTATGGCTACACCTTC. Its translation: CASSQQAGGRRYGYTF.